This T cell receptor beta chain was recovered during a study of technical replicates of blood from a few donors. Using immunoSEQ multiplex PCR, the repertoire was profiled, and TCRdb retains in-frame clones only, with some absent. Among 75,000 to 90,000 clones, 85% to 95% were seen once, and the ten largest hold about 0.37%. Per germline, CDR1 SGHNT and CDR2 YYREEE (reference sequence). The CDR3 sequence is 14 residues long. The V segment lost 3 bases and the J segment 3 bases; nucleotides outside the gene matches: 5. The sequence came from a human donor in good health. Sample: T cells isolated from PBMCs. The chain joins TRBV5-4 to TRBJ1-1; 7 bases are a match to TRBD1. The CDR3 nucleotides are TGTGCCAGCAGCTCGACAGGGCCGGACACTGAAGCTTTCTTT. Translated, it gives CASSSTGPDTEAFF.